One and the same sample provided the 27 T cell receptor beta chains below, sequenced in a study of shared clonotypes between healthy human individuals. Profiling relied on immunoSEQ multiplex PCR, and the TCRdb table lists in-frame clones only, not all of them. The sample has around 1.1 million clones; roughly 74% are singletons. The specimen was memory CD4+ T cells from PBMCs. Subset given: CD45RA-negative fraction. The receptors stem from a man aged 18 to 30 in good health. Some clones in this sample may be carry-over from other donors' samples.

This chain connects TRBV7-2 to TRBJ2-1, with 7 nucleotides matching TRBD2. The ends lost 7 bases at V and 0 bases at J; junction bases unmatched: 0. The CDR3 totals 13 residues. The germline gives CDR1 SGHTA, CDR2 FQGNSA. CDR3 nucleotide sequence: TGTGCCAGCAAGCGGGGCTCCTACAATGAGCAGTTCTTC. Its protein product is CASKRGSYNEQFF.

On this clone: The same CDR3 is also encoded by other DNA sequences in this sample. J is TRBJ1-1 and V is TRBV28; no reliable D call. V lost 5 bases to trimming and J lost 3 bases, with 4 bases between them. Germline CDR1 and CDR2: MDHEN and SYDVKM. The CDR3 length is 11 residues. The CDR3, as DNA: TGTGCCAGCAGTACCTACACTGAAGCTTTCTTT. This sequence encodes CASSTYTEAFF.

V is TRBV19 and J is TRBJ1-1; D gene ambiguous. Germline V lookup: CDR1 LNHDA, CDR2 SQIVND (reference sequence). Trimming removed 1 base at V and 8 bases at J, with 11 bases between. The CDR3 is made up of 13 amino acids. The CDR3 region is CASSIGVKPEAFF. The CDR3 region has the DNA TGTGCCAGTAGTATAGGGGTCAAGCCAGAAGCTTTCTTT.

This clone was recorded a few times. This chain connects TRBV10-3 to TRBJ2-1; no definite D call. Germline lookup yields CDR1 ENHRY and CDR2 SYGVKD. The V end lost 8 bases, the J end lost 9 bases, and 14 bases lay between the germline ends. The CDR3 has 12 residues. In DNA, the CDR3 is TGTGCCATCTCAAGCGACGGGCCTGAGCAGTTCTTC. It is translated as CAISSDGPEQFF.

On this clone itself: The same CDR3 also results from other DNA sequences found in this sample. The rearrangement links TRBV9 to TRBJ2-3; the match to TRBD2 covers 7 bases. Looked up from germline, CDR1 is SGDLS and CDR2 is YYNGEE. J gave up 6 bases and V 0 bases, and 4 bases lay outside the gene matches. The CDR3 runs 14 residues. CDR3 in DNA: TGTGCCAGCAGCGTAGGCGGGAGCCTTGATACGCAGTATTTT. It codes for CASSVGGSLDTQYF. Complete variable domain (other parts from reference TRBV9 and TRBJ2-3): DSGVTQTPKHLITATGQRVTLRCSPRSGDLSVYWYQQSLDQGLQFLIQYYNGEERAKGNILERFSAQQFPDLHSELNLSSLELGDSALYFCASSVGGSLDTQYFGPGTRLTVL.

This clone has just a few counts. V usage is TRBV7-2 and J usage is TRBJ1-4; D is unclear. Looked up from germline, CDR1 is SGHTA and CDR2 is FQGNSA. Trimming cost V 5 bases and J 7 bases, with 14 bases left between them. The CDR3 length is 14 residues. Here the CDR3 DNA reads TGTGCCAGCAGCGCCAGTGTCTCGGTTGAAAAACTGTTTTTT. It specifies CASSASVSVEKLFF.

The chain links TRBV7-2 to TRBJ2-7; no reliable D call. CDR1 SGHTA and CDR2 FQGNSA come from the germline V gene. With 5 bases removed from V and 0 bases from J, the gap between germline ends came to 14 bases. This CDR3 is 15 amino acids long. The CDR3 here is CASSRSLRSSYEQYF. CDR3 DNA: TGTGCCAGCAGCCGTAGTCTGCGGTCCTCCTACGAGCAGTACTTC.

V is TRBV7-8 and J is TRBJ1-5; a possible D gene is TRBD1 (5 bases). Trimming removed 2 bases from V and 11 bases from J, with 13 bases in between. Germline V gives CDR1 SGHVS, CDR2 FQNEAQ. The CDR3 loop spans 13 amino acids. This CDR3 is CASSLRPRDTQHF. The CDR3 DNA sequence: TGTGCCAGCAGCTTACGACCCAGGGATACCCAGCATTTT.

This clone was detected a few times. CDR3 nucleotide sequence: TGCGCCAGCAGCTTGGCTGCCACTATGAACACTGAAGCTTTCTTT. Residues: CASSLAATMNTEAFF. The V and J genes are TRBV5-1 and TRBJ1-1, with no clear D. Deletions cut 0 bases from V and 0 bases from J, with 9 bases between. The CDR3 has 15 amino acids. Germline values: CDR1 SGHRS, CDR2 YFSETQ.

The chain links TRBV4-3 to TRBJ1-1; D not certain. The CDR3 loop spans 14 amino acids. Germline CDR1 LGHNA, CDR2 YSLEER. Trimming shortened V by 0 bases and J by 6 bases, and 11 bases separated the two germline ends. This CDR3 is CASSQETGLAEAFF. DNA for the CDR3: TGCGCCAGCAGCCAAGAGACGGGCCTGGCTGAAGCTTTCTTT.

The CDR3 is CAWSVLFRGQASEAFF. DNA for the CDR3: TGTGCCTGGAGTGTATTGTTTCGAGGTCAAGCATCCGAAGCTTTCTTT. The rearrangement uses TRBV30 and TRBJ1-1; D is unresolved. CDR1 GTSNPN and CDR2 SVGIG come from the germline V gene (reference sequence). Trimming removed 0 bases at V and 8 bases at J, with 22 bases between. This CDR3 has 16 residues. The whole variable domain, filled in from reference TRBV30 and TRBJ1-1, reads SQTIHQWPATLVQPVGSPLSLECTVEGTSNPNLYWYRQAAGRGLQLLFYSVGIGQISSEVPQNLSASRPQDRQFILSSKKLLLSDSGFYLCAWSVLFRGQASEAFFGQGTRLTVV.

The chain has TRBV30 and TRBJ2-7; D is undetermined. The CDR3 is 13 amino acids. CDR1 and CDR2 (germline): GTSNPN, SVGIG (reference sequence). V shed 2 bases and J shed 2 bases, with 10 bases lying between them. The CDR3 DNA reads TGTGCCTGGAGTTCCCTCTTAGCCTACGAGCAGTACTTC. It codes for CAWSSLLAYEQYF.

A note on this clone: A much larger clone sits a single nucleotide away, making a read error possible. This sequence joins TRBV11-2 and TRBJ2-7; D is unresolved. Germline V gene data show CDR1 as SGHAT and CDR2 as FQNNGV. CDR3 length: 12 amino acids. V gave up 1 base and J gave up 1 base, with 2 bases separating them. The DNA for the CDR3 is TGTGCCAGCAGCTTAGTATCCTACGAGCAGTACTTC. Residues: CASSLVSYEQYF.

This sequence joins TRBV25-1 and TRBJ1-5; D is perhaps TRBD1 (6 bases). The CDR3 is made up of 16 amino acids. Per the germline V gene, CDR1 is MGHDK and CDR2 is SYGVNS. The V end lost 3 bases, the J end lost 0 bases, and 12 bases lay between the germline ends. The CDR3 here is CASSDVGADSNQPQHF. The CDR3 DNA sequence: TGTGCCAGCAGTGATGTGGGGGCTGATAGCAATCAGCCCCAGCATTTT.

The genes are TRBV28 and TRBJ2-7; weak D call: TRBD1 (7 bases). This CDR3 has 15 amino acids. CDR1 and CDR2 (germline): MDHEN, SYDVKM. V gave up 2 bases and J gave up 3 bases, with 14 bases separating them. The chain's CDR3 is CASSLAGTAYYEQYF. Here the CDR3 DNA reads TGTGCCAGCAGTTTAGCGGGGACAGCATACTACGAGCAGTACTTC.

There are a few counts of this clone. The chain uses TRBV11-2 and TRBJ1-1; D uncertain. V was cut by 1 base and J by 8 bases, with 8 bases left in between. Germline loops: CDR1 SGHAT, CDR2 FQNNGV. The CDR3 extends over 12 amino acids. The DNA for the CDR3 is TGTGCCAGCAGCTTAGCGCGGCAGGAAGCTTTCTTT. Translated: CASSLARQEAFF.

The chain has TRBV30 and TRBJ2-7; D possibly corresponds to TRBD1 (5 bases). Germline values: CDR1 GTSNPN, CDR2 SVGIG (reference sequence). The CDR3 runs 13 residues. Trimming shortened V by 2 bases and J by 4 bases, and 12 bases separated the two germline ends. The CDR3 loop reads CAWSLGAEYEQYF. CDR3 in DNA: TGTGCCTGGAGTCTAGGGGCGGAATACGAGCAGTACTTC.

This rearrangement joins TRBV7-9 to TRBJ2-1; D gene unclear. V lost 4 bases to trimming and J lost 8 bases, with 15 bases between them. This CDR3 contains 14 residues. Germline values: CDR1 SEHNR, CDR2 FQNEAQ (reference sequence). The CDR3 DNA sequence: TGTGCCAGCAGCTCTCTTGATCCTAAGTATGAGCAGTTCTTC. This translates into CASSSLDPKYEQFF.

This clone was recorded only once. A far larger clone is one base from this, pointing to a likely read error. The chain uses TRBV25-1 and TRBJ1-5, with D possibly being TRBD1 (6 bases). The V gene's germline CDR1 is MGHDK and CDR2 SYGVNS. The CDR3 contains 14 residues. V was pared by 2 bases and J by 8 bases, with 13 bases between. CDR3 nucleotide sequence: TGTGCCAGCAGTGAAACAGGGAGGAATAAGCCCCAGCATTTT. Its protein product is CASSETGRNKPQHF.

The V call is TRBV7-3, the J call TRBJ2-7; 8 bases map to TRBD1. The CDR3 totals 14 residues. Germline lookup yields CDR1 SGHTA and CDR2 FQGTGA. The V segment lost 2 bases and the J segment 5 bases; nucleotides outside the gene matches: 5. CDR3: CASSLDRGSHEQYF. The CDR3 region has the DNA TGTGCCAGCAGCTTAGACAGGGGATCCCACGAGCAGTACTTC.

This chain joins TRBV11-3 and TRBJ2-7; D is uncertain. Germline loops: CDR1 SGHNT, CDR2 YENEEA. V lost 7 bases and J 5 bases, leaving 15 bases between the germline ends. CDR3 size: 13 residues. The CDR3 DNA follows: TGTGCCAGCACCAATCGAGGCCAGAACGAGCAGTACTTC. This codes for CASTNRGQNEQYF.

The J gene is TRBJ1-5, the V gene TRBV28, with D perhaps TRBD1 (6 bases). The CDR3 extends over 14 amino acids. The germline V gene encodes CDR1 MDHEN and CDR2 SYDVKM. Trimming pared 5 bases from V and 5 bases from J, leaving 13 bases between. CDR3 amino acids: CASSPSQGYQPQHF. CDR3 DNA sequence: TGTGCCAGCAGTCCCTCACAGGGTTATCAGCCCCAGCATTTT.

About this clone: A single base is all that separates this from a far larger clone, so a read error is likely. Other DNA sequences of this sample code for an identical CDR3. The chain combines TRBV10-3 with TRBJ2-1; no clear D gene. The CDR3 loop spans 15 amino acids. In germline, CDR1 is ENHRY, CDR2 SYGVKD. The CDR3 region has the DNA TGTGCCATCAGTGGGCACTCCGGACCAAACAATGAACAGTTCTTC. Its translation is CAISGHSGPNNEQFF.

This sequence joins TRBV5-6 and TRBJ2-7, with D hard to call. The V gene lost 4 bases and the J gene lost 2 bases, with 19 bases spanning the gap. Germline-derived CDR1 and CDR2 are SGHDT and YYEEEE. The CDR3 runs to 16 residues. The CDR3 spells CASSPGPGFLPYEQYF. CDR3 in DNA: TGTGCCAGCAGCCCCGGACCAGGATTTCTCCCCTACGAGCAGTACTTC.

This clone turned up a few times. The CDR3 protein is CASSPTGGTNEKLFF. In DNA form, the CDR3 reads TGTGCCAGCAGCCCCACAGGGGGGACTAATGAAAAACTGTTTTTT. V and J are TRBV9 and TRBJ1-4; TRBD1 matches at 8 bases. The J segment lost 2 bases and the V segment lost 4 bases, leaving 4 bases of the junction unmatched. The CDR3 sequence is 15 residues long. Germline values: CDR1 SGDLS, CDR2 YYNGEE.

V gene TRBV25-1 combines with J gene TRBJ2-7; D unresolved. Germline CDR1 and CDR2: MGHDK and SYGVNS. V lost 7 bases to trimming and J lost 7 bases, with 11 bases between them. CDR3 length equals 11 residues. In DNA, the CDR3 is TGTGCCAGCACTATGTATGGGGAGCAGTACTTC. Encoded protein: CASTMYGEQYF.

There are a few counts of this clone. The identical CDR3 is also encoded by other nucleotide sequences in the sample. The J gene is TRBJ2-7, the V gene TRBV6-1; D remains ambiguous. V shed 1 base and J shed 7 bases, with 5 bases lying between them. The CDR3 totals 11 residues. Looked up from germline, CDR1 is MNHNS and CDR2 is SASEGT. CDR3 loop: CASSEVREQYF. The CDR3 bases are TGTGCCAGCAGTGAAGTGAGGGAGCAGTACTTC.